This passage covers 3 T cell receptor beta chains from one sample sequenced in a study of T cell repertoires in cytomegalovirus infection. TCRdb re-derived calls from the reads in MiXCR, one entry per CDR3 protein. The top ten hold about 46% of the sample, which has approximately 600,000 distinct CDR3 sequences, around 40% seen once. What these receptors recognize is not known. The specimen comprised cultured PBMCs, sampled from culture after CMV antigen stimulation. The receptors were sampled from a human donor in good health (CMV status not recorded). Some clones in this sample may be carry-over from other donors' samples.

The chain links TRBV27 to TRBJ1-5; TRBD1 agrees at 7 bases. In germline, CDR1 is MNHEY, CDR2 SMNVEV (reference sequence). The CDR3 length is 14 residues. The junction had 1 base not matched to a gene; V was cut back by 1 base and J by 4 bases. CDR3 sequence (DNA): TGTGCCAGCAGTTTATACAGGGGAAATCAGCCCCAGCATTTT. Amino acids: CASSLYRGNQPQHF.

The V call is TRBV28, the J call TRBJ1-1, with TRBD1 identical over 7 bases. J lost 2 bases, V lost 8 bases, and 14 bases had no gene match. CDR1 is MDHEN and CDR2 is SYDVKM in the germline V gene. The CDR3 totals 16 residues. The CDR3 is CASSYPTGVGNTEAFF. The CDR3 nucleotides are TGTGCCAGCTCGTACCCTACAGGGGTGGGTAACACTGAAGCTTTCTTT. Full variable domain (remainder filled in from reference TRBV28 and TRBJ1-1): DVKVTQSSRYLVKRTGEKVFLECVQDMDHENMFWYRQDPGLGLRLIYFSYDVKMKEKGDIPEGYSVSREKKERFSLILESASTNQTSMYLCASSYPTGVGNTEAFFGQGTRLTVV.

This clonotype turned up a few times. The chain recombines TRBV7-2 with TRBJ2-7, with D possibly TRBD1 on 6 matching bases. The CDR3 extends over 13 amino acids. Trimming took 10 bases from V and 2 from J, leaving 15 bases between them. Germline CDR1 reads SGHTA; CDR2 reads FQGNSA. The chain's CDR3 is CATARDKTYEQYF. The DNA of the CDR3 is TGTGCCACCGCCCGGGACAAGACCTACGAGCAGTACTTC.